A single sample gave rise to the 32 T cell receptor beta chains below, sequenced in a study of lymphopenia after photon versus proton radiotherapy. Sequencing used immunoSEQ multiplex PCR; TCRdb keeps in-frame clones, though not all of them. The sample contains around 30,000 clones, 75% to 90% of which appear only once. The sequenced sample was peripheral blood, obtained from a patient treated with proton-based radiotherapy. These receptors were taken from a woman aged 70-85 years with pancreatic cancer.

This clone was counted a few times. The chain employs TRBV28 and TRBJ2-1; possibly TRBD1 or TRBD2 for D (6 bases each). The germline V gene encodes CDR1 MDHEN and CDR2 SYDVKM. Trimming took 4 bases from V and 11 from J, leaving 12 bases between them. The CDR3 totals 12 residues. CDR3 sequence (DNA): TGTGCCAGCAGTTCACTAGGGGGGAAGCAGTTCTTC. Its translation is CASSSLGGKQFF. Together with reference TRBV28 and TRBJ2-1, the CDR3 gives the full variable domain: DVKVTQSSRYLVKRTGEKVFLECVQDMDHENMFWYRQDPGLGLRLIYFSYDVKMKEKGDIPEGYSVSREKKERFSLILESASTNQTSMYLCASSSLGGKQFFGPGTRLTVL.

The sample holds a few counts of this clone. The gene calls are TRBV19 and TRBJ1-4; D may be TRBD1 (5 bases). From germline, CDR1 is LNHDA and CDR2 SQIVND (reference sequence). The CDR3 totals 15 residues. V lost 7 bases and J lost 7, with 19 bases in between. CDR3 sequence: CASKDGSGVTEKLFF. CDR3 DNA: TGTGCCAGTAAAGACGGATCGGGGGTGACTGAAAAACTGTTTTTT.

V is TRBV5-6 and J is TRBJ1-3, with 7 positions matching TRBD1. Per germline, CDR1 SGHDT and CDR2 YYEEEE. V dropped 1 base and J dropped 4; count of bases not matched to a gene: 5. This CDR3 has 15 residues. Here the CDR3 DNA reads TGTGCCAGCAGCTTGTTCGACAGGGCCGGAAACACCATATATTTT. Translation: CASSLFDRAGNTIYF. The entire variable domain, with the rest obtained from reference TRBV5-6 and TRBJ1-3, is as follows: DAGVTQSPTHLIKTRGQQVTLRCSPKSGHDTVSWYQQALGQGPQFIFQYYEEEERQRGNFPDRFSGHQFPNYSSELNVNALLLGDSALYLCASSLFDRAGNTIYFGEGSWLTVV.

This chain links TRBV18 with TRBJ2-5; 10 bases fit TRBD2. With 2 bases clipped from V and 4 bases from J, the junction kept 7 bases outside the gene matches. Germline V gene sequence: CDR1 KGHSH, CDR2 LQKENI. The CDR3 is 16 residues long. CDR3 protein: CASSPISGLAAETQYF. The CDR3 DNA reads as TGTGCCAGCTCACCAATTTCAGGACTAGCGGCAGAGACCCAGTACTTC. The whole variable domain, filled in from reference TRBV18 and TRBJ2-5, reads NAGVMQNPRHLVRRRGQEARLRCSPMKGHSHVYWYRQLPEEGLKFMVYLQKENIIDESGMPKERFSAEFPKEGPSILRIQQVVRGDSAAYFCASSPISGLAAETQYFGPGTRLLVL.

The chain is built from TRBV5-1 and TRBJ2-7; perhaps D is TRBD1 or TRBD2 (5 bases each). CDR1 SGHRS and CDR2 YFSETQ come from the germline V gene. V lost 2 bases to trimming and J lost 5 bases, with 14 bases between them. The CDR3 sequence is 14 residues long. The CDR3 DNA reads TGCGCCAGCAGCTTAAACGGGGCGAGGAACGAGCAGTACTTC. This gives the protein CASSLNGARNEQYF. The full variable domain, in which reference TRBV5-1 and TRBJ2-7 provide the parts outside the CDR3, is KAGVTQTPRYLIKTRGQQVTLSCSPISGHRSVSWYQQTPGQGLQFLFEYFSETQRNKGNFPGRFSGRQFSNSRSEMNVSTLELGDSALYLCASSLNGARNEQYFGPGTRLTVT.

The J gene is TRBJ2-2, the V gene TRBV5-4; 7 bases align to TRBD1. This CDR3 comprises 15 residues. Germline lookup yields CDR1 SGHNT and CDR2 YYREEE (reference sequence). J gave up 6 bases and V 4 bases, and 9 bases lay outside the gene matches. CDR3 sequence (DNA): TGTGCCAGCAGCGTGCCTCGGACAGGCGCCGGGGAGCTGTTTTTT. Translating gives CASSVPRTGAGELFF.

The chain joins TRBV28 to TRBJ2-7, with D possibly called TRBD1 or TRBD2 (5 bases each). The V gene's germline CDR1 is MDHEN and CDR2 SYDVKM. Trimming cost V 6 bases and J 6 bases, with 21 bases left between them. This CDR3 is 15 amino acids long. The CDR3 DNA reads as TGTGCCAGCAGGCCCGGGACGGCGGGCGAAATCGAGCAGTACTTC. Translating it yields CASRPGTAGEIEQYF.

V is TRBV6-6 and J is TRBJ2-1; no firm D call. CDR1 is MNHNY and CDR2 is SVGAGI in the germline V gene (reference sequence). With 2 bases removed from V and 0 bases from J, the gap between germline ends came to 8 bases. The CDR3 consists of 15 residues. CDR3 amino acids: CASSYSFSSYNEQFF. For the CDR3, the DNA is TGTGCCAGCAGTTACAGCTTTAGCTCCTACAATGAGCAGTTCTTC.

The V and J genes are TRBV27 and TRBJ2-7; 8 nucleotides align to TRBD2. CDR1 and CDR2 from the germline V gene are MNHEY and SMNVEV (reference sequence). V lost 4 bases and J lost 3; bases outside the gene matches: 11. The CDR3 runs 16 residues. The CDR3 here is CASSSLKRELIYEQYF. The CDR3 nucleotides read TGTGCCAGCAGTTCCCTCAAGCGGGAGCTTATCTACGAGCAGTACTTC.

This chain uses TRBV7-2 with TRBJ1-4; D gene uncertain. The CDR3 has 13 amino acids. Deletions cut 1 base from V and 6 bases from J, with 6 bases between. Germline-derived CDR1 and CDR2 are SGHTA and FQGNSA. CDR3 in DNA: TGTGCCAGCAGCTTAGTAATCGATGAAAAACTGTTTTTT. The encoded protein is CASSLVIDEKLFF.

The chain combines TRBV15 with TRBJ2-5; D gene unclear. Germline loops: CDR1 LNHNV, CDR2 YYDKDF (reference sequence). The CDR3 consists of 14 residues. Deletions cut 2 bases from V and 2 bases from J, with 9 bases between. The CDR3 loop reads CATSRQTVQETQYF. The CDR3 DNA is TGTGCCACCAGCAGACAGACGGTTCAAGAGACCCAGTACTTC.

The gene calls are TRBV2 and TRBJ1-4; D is unclear. The germline V gene has CDR1 SNHLY and CDR2 FYNNEI. The length of the CDR3 is 14 residues. Deletions cut 2 bases from V and 11 bases from J, with 15 bases between. CDR3 residues: CASSERERSSKLFF. The CDR3, as DNA: TGTGCCAGCAGTGAAAGGGAGCGGAGCAGCAAACTGTTTTTT.

V and J are TRBV7-9 and TRBJ1-6; D gene unclear. Between the trimmed V and J ends, which lost 1 base and 7 bases, there was a span of 8 bases. Per the germline V gene, CDR1 is SEHNR and CDR2 is FQNEAQ (reference sequence). This CDR3 has 14 amino acids. For the CDR3, the DNA is TGTGCCAGCAGCTTAGAGTCCGGGAATTCACCCCTCCACTTT. As protein: CASSLESGNSPLHF.

This chain joins TRBV19 and TRBJ1-4; maybe TRBD1 (6 bases). Germline V gives CDR1 LNHDA, CDR2 SQIVND (reference sequence). The CDR3 loop spans 13 amino acids. V lost 7 bases to trimming and J lost 7 bases, with 13 bases between them. The CDR3 loop is CASTNEGVEKLFF. Written as DNA, the CDR3 is TGTGCCAGTACTAATGAGGGGGTTGAAAAACTGTTTTTT.

This clone was counted once. J is TRBJ2-1 and V is TRBV28; 10 nucleotides align to TRBD2. J was trimmed by 9 bases and V by 11 bases; bases with no gene match: 10. Germline CDR1 MDHEN, CDR2 SYDVKM. The CDR3 runs 13 residues. CDR3 sequence reads: CACYSGRQGEQFF. The CDR3 nucleotides are TGTGCCTGTTATAGCGGGAGGCAGGGTGAGCAGTTCTTC.

The gene calls are TRBV5-6 and TRBJ1-2; D uncertain. Germline assignment: CDR1 SGHDT and CDR2 YYEEEE. This CDR3 has 13 residues. Trimming removed 3 bases from V and 0 bases from J, with 6 bases in between. CDR3 loop: CASSSGTNYGYTF. DNA for the CDR3: TGTGCCAGCAGCTCCGGGACTAACTATGGCTACACCTTC.

The chain joins TRBV5-6 to TRBJ1-1, with D tentatively TRBD1 (6 bases). The CDR3 runs 14 residues. Trimming removed 5 bases from V and 1 base from J, with 12 bases in between. Looked up from germline, CDR1 is SGHDT and CDR2 is YYEEEE. The CDR3 DNA is TGTGCCAGCAGGCCGGGACAATCGAACACTGAAGCTTTCTTT. Residues: CASRPGQSNTEAFF.

The CDR3 sequence: CASSSRDSSRGNTIYF. The CDR3 coding sequence is TGTGCCAGCAGTAGCAGGGACAGCTCACGGGGAAACACCATATATTTT. The chain joins TRBV28 to TRBJ1-3; 7 bases agree with TRBD1. V shed 5 bases and J 4 bases; nucleotides not matched to a gene: 11. The CDR3 runs to 16 residues. Germline values: CDR1 MDHEN, CDR2 SYDVKM.

The chain has TRBV19 and TRBJ2-1; unclear D gene. With 3 bases removed from V and 9 bases from J, the gap between germline ends came to 9 bases. Germline lookup yields CDR1 LNHDA and CDR2 SQIVND (reference sequence). This CDR3 spans 12 amino acids. DNA for the CDR3: TGTGCCAGTAGTATTTCGGAGTCTGAGCAGTTCTTC. Its protein product is CASSISESEQFF. Full variable domain (outside the CDR3, taken from reference TRBV19 and TRBJ2-1): DGGITQSPKYLFRKEGQNVTLSCEQNLNHDAMYWYRQDPGQGLRLIYYSQIVNDFQKGDIAEGYSVSREKKESFPLTVTSAQKNPTAFYLCASSISESEQFFGPGTRLTVL.

V and J are TRBV19 and TRBJ2-1, with 9 positions matching TRBD2. With V trimmed by 5 bases and J by 6 bases, 8 bases remained unmatched. The CDR3 runs 15 residues. CDR1 and CDR2 from the germline V gene are LNHDA and SQIVND (reference sequence). The chain's CDR3 is CASSETSGPINEQFF. The CDR3 bases are TGTGCCAGTAGTGAGACTAGCGGACCAATCAATGAGCAGTTCTTC.

The table lists this clone with a count of one. The V and J genes are TRBV7-2 and TRBJ2-7, with D unresolved. Germline V gene lookup returns CDR1 SGHTA and CDR2 FQGNSA. This CDR3 is 15 amino acids long. V shed 4 bases and J shed 2 bases, with 15 bases lying between them. Here the CDR3 DNA reads TGTGCCAGCAGCTCCGCAGTGAATGCGGCCTACGAGCAGTACTTC. It translates to CASSSAVNAAYEQYF.

The chain links TRBV12-5 to TRBJ2-7; TRBD1 aligns across 7 bases. Per germline, CDR1 LGHNT and CDR2 FRNRAP. This CDR3 region has 15 residues. The J segment lost 7 bases and the V segment lost 6 bases, leaving 15 bases of the junction unmatched. CDR3 sequence: CASGNPAGGISEQYF. The CDR3 bases are TGTGCTAGTGGCAACCCCGCAGGGGGTATTTCTGAGCAGTACTTC.

V and J are TRBV28 and TRBJ2-7; D may be TRBD1 or TRBD2 (5 bases each). CDR3 size: 13 residues. In germline, CDR1 is MDHEN, CDR2 SYDVKM. The germline V and J ends were trimmed by 8 bases and 7 bases, with 18 bases remaining between them. CDR3 sequence: CASYGTLLREQYF. The DNA of the CDR3 is TGTGCCAGCTATGGGACCTTGCTGAGGGAGCAGTACTTC.

In this sample, this clone turned up a few times. The J gene is TRBJ2-7, the V gene TRBV28; D unresolved. V lost 4 bases, J lost 1 base, and 5 bases lay in between. Germline-derived CDR1 and CDR2 are MDHEN and SYDVKM. The CDR3 spans 12 residues. CDR3 sequence: CASSSWSYEQYF. The CDR3 DNA follows: TGTGCCAGCAGTTCCTGGTCCTACGAGCAGTACTTC.

V and J are TRBV5-5 and TRBJ2-7, with a possible D match to TRBD1 (5 bases). CDR3 length equals 13 residues. Looked up from germline, CDR1 is SGHKS and CDR2 is YYEKEE (reference sequence). The V and J ends lost 4 bases and 3 bases respectively, with 11 bases between them. The CDR3 is CASSRDRLYEQYF. Written as DNA, the CDR3 is TGTGCCAGCAGCCGAGACAGACTCTACGAGCAGTACTTC.

The V and J genes are TRBV9 and TRBJ1-2, with a weak D call TRBD1 (6 bases). V shed 1 base and J shed 4 bases, with 17 bases lying between them. The CDR3 runs to 16 residues. The V gene's germline CDR1 is SGDLS and CDR2 YYNGEE. The CDR3 loop is CASSVRGAQEGYGYTF. CDR3 DNA: TGTGCCAGCAGCGTAAGGGGGGCGCAAGAGGGCTATGGCTACACCTTC. The whole variable domain, filled in from reference TRBV9 and TRBJ1-2, reads DSGVTQTPKHLITATGQRVTLRCSPRSGDLSVYWYQQSLDQGLQFLIQYYNGEERAKGNILERFSAQQFPDLHSELNLSSLELGDSALYFCASSVRGAQEGYGYTFGSGTRLTVV.

This clone ranks as medium-sized. CDR3 in DNA: TGTGCCAGCTCACCTGGACACGCAGCAGCCAAAAACATTCAGTACTTC. This translates into CASSPGHAAAKNIQYF. V usage is TRBV18 and J usage is TRBJ2-4; possible D gene TRBD1, 5 bases. The V and J ends lost 3 bases and 0 bases respectively, with 12 bases between them. CDR1 and CDR2 (germline): KGHSH, LQKENI. The CDR3 is 16 residues long.

This rearrangement joins TRBV27 to TRBJ2-1; possible D gene TRBD2, 6 bases. The CDR3 totals 16 residues. The V and J ends lost 5 bases and 3 bases respectively, with 17 bases between them. Germline loops: CDR1 MNHEY, CDR2 SMNVEV (reference sequence). The CDR3 loop is CASSHAGLANYNEQFF. The CDR3 DNA sequence: TGTGCCAGCAGTCACGCGGGGCTAGCGAACTACAATGAGCAGTTCTTC.

This chain joins TRBV13 and TRBJ1-6, with a possible D match to TRBD1 (5 bases). Germline assignment: CDR1 PRHDT and CDR2 FYEKMQ (reference sequence). The CDR3 totals 14 residues. V was clipped by 5 bases and J by 4 bases, with 9 bases between them. The CDR3 nucleotides read TGTGCCAGCAGCCCGGGGGAATATAATTCACCCCTCCACTTT. This codes for CASSPGEYNSPLHF.

This clone was seen more than once but under ten times. The genes are TRBV19 and TRBJ1-2, with 10 bases lining up with TRBD1. Germline V CDR1 and CDR2: LNHDA, SQIVND (reference sequence). CDR3 length: 14 amino acids. Unmatched junction bases numbered 7, after V lost 9 bases and J lost 3 bases. The CDR3 coding sequence is TGTGCCAGCAAGACCGGGACAGGGGACTATGGCTACACCTTC. Amino acid sequence: CASKTGTGDYGYTF.

The chain is built from TRBV5-1 and TRBJ1-1; D remains ambiguous. The CDR3 contains 12 residues. In germline, CDR1 is SGHRS, CDR2 YFSETQ. V lost 3 bases and J lost 5, with 8 bases in between. The CDR3 region has the DNA TGCGCCAGCAGCTCTGACTGGACTGAAGCTTTCTTT. Amino acid sequence: CASSSDWTEAFF.

The chain uses TRBV19 and TRBJ1-5; maybe TRBD1 (5 bases). The CDR3 has 15 amino acids. CDR1 and CDR2 from the germline V gene are LNHDA and SQIVND (reference sequence). The V end lost 3 bases, the J end lost 2 bases, and 11 bases lay between the germline ends. CDR3 DNA sequence: TGTGCCAGTAGTATCACGGGGGGAGGCAATCAGCCCCAGCATTTT. Amino acids: CASSITGGGNQPQHF.